This is a list of T cell receptor beta chains from one sample in a study of blood T cells in healthy people across ages. TCRdb re-analysed the 5' RACE reads in MiXCR, keeping a single row per CDR3 protein. The sample lists 380,000 or so distinct CDR3 sequences; about 55% were seen once. Sequencing was performed on blood. The receptors originated from a man between 60 and 75 years old in good health. Both conserved end residues are part of each CDR3. A D gene is named only where the DNA matches it firmly. For some rows the clone size is stated as once, few or many, or as a class when expanded; others skip it.

D gene	clone size	V gene	J gene	CDR3 protein	CDR3 DNA
TRBD2	.	TRBV28	TRBJ2-7	CASSFHSGGGIHEQYF	TGTGCCAGCAGTTTTCACTCTGGCGGGGGGATCCACGAGCAGTACTTC
TRBD2	few	TRBV6-6	TRBJ2-1	CASTPAGGLDEQFF	TGTGCCAGCACACCAGCGGGGGGGCTCGATGAGCAGTTCTTC
TRBD1	.	TRBV29-1	TRBJ1-1	CSVGSGGRSLNTEAFF	TGCAGCGTTGGGTCAGGGGGCAGGTCCTTGAACACTGAAGCTTTCTTT
.	.	TRBV13	TRBJ2-1	CASVGTARGEQFF	TGTGCCAGCGTCGGGACCGCCAGGGGAGAGCAGTTCTTC
.	.	TRBV5-1	TRBJ2-6	CAGSHSGSGANVLTF	TGCGCCGGCAGCCACTCCGGCTCTGGGGCCAACGTCCTGACTTTC
.	few	TRBV29-1	TRBJ2-3	CSVAPTMTADTQYF	TGCAGCGTCGCTCCTACTATGACCGCAGATACGCAGTATTTT
TRBD1	few	TRBV20-1	TRBJ2-1	CSAERGQVGNNEQFF	TGCAGTGCTGAGAGGGGACAGGTGGGAAACAATGAGCAGTTCTTC
.	.	TRBV11-2	TRBJ2-5	CASSPGQIQETQYF	TGTGCCAGCAGCCCGGGGCAGATCCAAGAGACCCAGTACTTC
.	.	TRBV2	TRBJ2-4	CASTWQEIAKNIQYF	TGTGCCAGCACGTGGCAAGAAATAGCCAAAAACATTCAGTACTTC
.	.	TRBV6-6	TRBJ2-3	CASSKTATDTQYF	TGTGCCAGCAGTAAAACGGCTACAGATACGCAGTATTTT